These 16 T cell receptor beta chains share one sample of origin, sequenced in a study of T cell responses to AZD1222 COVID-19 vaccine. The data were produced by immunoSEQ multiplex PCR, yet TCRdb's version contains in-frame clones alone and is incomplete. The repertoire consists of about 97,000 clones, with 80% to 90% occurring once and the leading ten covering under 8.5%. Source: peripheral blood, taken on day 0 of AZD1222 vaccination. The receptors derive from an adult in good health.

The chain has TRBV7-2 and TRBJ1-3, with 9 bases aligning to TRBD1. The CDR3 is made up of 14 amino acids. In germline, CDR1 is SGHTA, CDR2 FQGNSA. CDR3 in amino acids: CVHNEWDRANTIYF. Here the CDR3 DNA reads TGTGTACATAACGAGTGGGACAGGGCCAACACCATATATTTT.

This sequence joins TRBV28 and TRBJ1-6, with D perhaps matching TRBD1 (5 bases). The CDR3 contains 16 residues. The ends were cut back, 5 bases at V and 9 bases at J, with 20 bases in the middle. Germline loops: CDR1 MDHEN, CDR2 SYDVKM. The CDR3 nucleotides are TGTGCCAGCAGTACCCCGGGGCGCGGGGGAATTTCACCCCTCCACTTT. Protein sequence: CASSTPGRGGISPLHF.

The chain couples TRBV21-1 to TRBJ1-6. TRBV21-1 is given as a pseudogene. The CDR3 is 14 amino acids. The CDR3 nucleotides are TGTGCCAGCAGCAGTACTTTCTTTAATTCACCCCTCCACTTT. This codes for CASSSTFFNSPLHF.

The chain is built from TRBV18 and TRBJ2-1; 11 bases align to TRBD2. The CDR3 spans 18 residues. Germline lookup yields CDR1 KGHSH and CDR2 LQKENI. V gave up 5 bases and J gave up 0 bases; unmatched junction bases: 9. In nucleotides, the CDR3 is TGTGCCAGCTCATCAAGGACTAGCGGGCACCACTCCTACAATGAGCAGTTCTTC. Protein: CASSSRTSGHHSYNEQFF.

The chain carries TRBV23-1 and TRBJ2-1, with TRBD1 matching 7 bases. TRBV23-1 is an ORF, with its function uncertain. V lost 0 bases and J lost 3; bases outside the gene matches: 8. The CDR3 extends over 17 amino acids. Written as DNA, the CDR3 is TGCGCCAGCAGTCAATCGGGACAGAAGCCCCTCTACAATGAGCAGTTCTTC. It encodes CASSQSGQKPLYNEQFF.

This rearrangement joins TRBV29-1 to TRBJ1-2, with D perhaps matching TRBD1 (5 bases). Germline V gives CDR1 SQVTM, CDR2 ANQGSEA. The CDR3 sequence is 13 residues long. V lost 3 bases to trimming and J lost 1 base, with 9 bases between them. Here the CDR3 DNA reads TGCAGCGTTGAGGTGACAGTTAACTATGGCTACACCTTC. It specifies CSVEVTVNYGYTF.

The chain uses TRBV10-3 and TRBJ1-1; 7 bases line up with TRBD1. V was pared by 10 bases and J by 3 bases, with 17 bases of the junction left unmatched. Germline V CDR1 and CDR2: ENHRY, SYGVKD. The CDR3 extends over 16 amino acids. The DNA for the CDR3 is TGTGCCAGCAGGGGGGCAGGGGGGGTAGCGGACACTGAAGCTTTCTTT. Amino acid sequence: CASRGAGGVADTEAFF.

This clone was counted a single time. Here the CDR3 reads CASSPGVLNTEAFF. The CDR3 region has the DNA TGTGCCAGCAGCCCAGGGGTTCTGAACACTGAAGCTTTCTTT. V usage is TRBV7-3 and J usage is TRBJ1-1; the D gene is possibly TRBD1 (6 bases). Per germline, CDR1 SGHTA and CDR2 FQGTGA. The CDR3 covers 14 residues. Trimming took 5 bases from V and 0 from J, leaving 10 bases between them.

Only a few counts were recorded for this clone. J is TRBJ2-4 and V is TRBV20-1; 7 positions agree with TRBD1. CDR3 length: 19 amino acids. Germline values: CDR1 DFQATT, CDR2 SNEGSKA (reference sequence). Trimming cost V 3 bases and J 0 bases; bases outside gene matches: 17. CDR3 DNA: TGCAGTGCTAGTCCCAAAAGGGGCCGGGACAGCGGAGCCAAAAACATTCAGTACTTC. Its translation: CSASPKRGRDSGAKNIQYF.

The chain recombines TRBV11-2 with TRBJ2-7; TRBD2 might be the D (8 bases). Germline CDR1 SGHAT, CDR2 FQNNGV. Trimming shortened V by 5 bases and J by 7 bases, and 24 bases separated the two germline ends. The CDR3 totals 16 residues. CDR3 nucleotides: TGTGCCAGCAGCGAGGGGGCGGGTAGCGGGGCGCGAGAGCAGTACTTC. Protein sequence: CASSEGAGSGAREQYF.

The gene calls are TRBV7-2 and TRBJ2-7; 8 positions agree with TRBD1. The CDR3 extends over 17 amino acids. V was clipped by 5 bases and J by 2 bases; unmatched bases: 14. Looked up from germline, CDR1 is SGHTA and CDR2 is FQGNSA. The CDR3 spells CASSPDLSGGVPYEQYF. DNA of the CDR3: TGTGCCAGCAGCCCCGACCTCTCAGGGGGCGTTCCCTACGAGCAGTACTTC.

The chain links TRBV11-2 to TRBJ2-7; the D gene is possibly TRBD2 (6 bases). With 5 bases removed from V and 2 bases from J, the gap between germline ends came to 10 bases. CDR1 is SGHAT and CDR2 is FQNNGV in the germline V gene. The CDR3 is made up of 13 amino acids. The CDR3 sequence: CASSIAGTYEQYF. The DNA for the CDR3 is TGTGCCAGCAGCATCGCGGGGACCTACGAGCAGTACTTC.

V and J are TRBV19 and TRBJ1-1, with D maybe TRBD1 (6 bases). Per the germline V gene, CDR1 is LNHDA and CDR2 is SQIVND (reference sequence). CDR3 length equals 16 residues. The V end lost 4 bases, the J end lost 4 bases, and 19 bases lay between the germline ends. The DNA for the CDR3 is TGTGCCAGTAGTAAGGGGGGTAGAATGGTGGGCACTGAAGCTTTCTTT. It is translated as CASSKGGRMVGTEAFF.

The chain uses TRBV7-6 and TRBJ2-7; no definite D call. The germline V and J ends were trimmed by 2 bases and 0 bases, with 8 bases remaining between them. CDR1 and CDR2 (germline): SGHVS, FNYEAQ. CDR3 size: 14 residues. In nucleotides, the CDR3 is TGTGCCAGCAGCTTAACACGAGGCTCCTACGAGCAGTACTTC. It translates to CASSLTRGSYEQYF.

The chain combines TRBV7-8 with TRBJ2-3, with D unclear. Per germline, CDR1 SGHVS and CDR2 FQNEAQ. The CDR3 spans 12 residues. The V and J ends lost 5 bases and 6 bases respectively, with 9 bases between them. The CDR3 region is CASSLPWDTQYF. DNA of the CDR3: TGTGCCAGCAGCCTGCCCTGGGATACGCAGTATTTT.

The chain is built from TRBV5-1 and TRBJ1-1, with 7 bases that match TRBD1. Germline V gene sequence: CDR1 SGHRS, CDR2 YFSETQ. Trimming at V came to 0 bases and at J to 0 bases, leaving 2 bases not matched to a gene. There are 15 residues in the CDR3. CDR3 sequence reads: CASSLVGTVNTEAFF. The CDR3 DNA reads TGCGCCAGCAGCTTGGTGGGGACAGTGAACACTGAAGCTTTCTTT.